This entry lists 31 T cell receptor beta chains sequenced from one sample in a study of immune cell composition in non-small cell lung cancer. Normal lung was sampled as far from the tumour as possible, at least 3 cm. TCRdb keeps only in-frame clones here, not all; method: immunoSEQ multiplex PCR. The sample contains some 2,200 clones, about 72% of which appear only once. The sequenced sample consisted of non-adjacent lung tissue. Source of these receptors: a human donor with non-small cell lung cancer.

This clone was observed a few times. The genes are TRBV14 and TRBJ2-5; unclear D gene. CDR3 length equals 13 residues. The germline V gene encodes CDR1 SGHDN and CDR2 FVKESK. V was pared by 2 bases and J by 1 base, with 5 bases between. Here the CDR3 reads CASSQNSQETQYF. The CDR3 DNA follows: TGTGCCAGCAGCCAAAACAGCCAAGAGACCCAGTACTTC.

V and J are TRBV5-5 and TRBJ1-6; the match to TRBD1 covers 9 bases. Germline V lookup: CDR1 SGHKS, CDR2 YYEKEE (reference sequence). The CDR3 contains 15 residues. After removal of 4 bases from V and 10 bases from J, the junction contained 9 bases not matched to a gene. CDR3 amino acids: CASSSRDRVWSPLHF. The DNA for the CDR3 is TGTGCCAGCAGCAGCCGGGACAGGGTTTGGTCACCCCTCCACTTT.

Details on this clone: The junction differs from germline at one of its ends, possibly a read error. The genes are TRBV4-1 and TRBJ2-7; possible D gene TRBD1, 6 bases. The CDR3 is 15 residues long. Germline V CDR1 and CDR2: MGHRA, YSYEKL. In nucleotides, the CDR3 is TGCGCCAGCAGCCAAGCGGACAGACCCTTCTACGAGCGGTACTTC. Encoded protein: CASSQADRPFYERYF.

The genes are TRBV10-3 and TRBJ2-5; TRBD2 aligns across 10 bases. The J segment lost 5 bases and the V segment lost 11 bases, leaving 11 bases of the junction unmatched. This CDR3 is built from 14 residues. CDR1 is ENHRY and CDR2 is SYGVKD in the germline V gene. CDR3 in amino acids: CAVRGAGGLETQYF. The CDR3 nucleotides read TGTGCCGTCCGAGGAGCGGGGGGGCTGGAGACCCAGTACTTC.

This rearrangement joins TRBV28 to TRBJ2-7; 8 nucleotides match TRBD1. The V gene's germline CDR1 is MDHEN and CDR2 SYDVKM. The V segment lost 5 bases and the J segment 2 bases; nucleotides outside the gene matches: 8. The length of the CDR3 is 15 residues. The CDR3 DNA reads as TGTGCCAGCAGTCCCCAGGGGGCTATCACCTACGAGCAGTACTTC. Translation gives CASSPQGAITYEQYF.

V usage is TRBV7-3 and J usage is TRBJ2-1; 8 nucleotides line up with TRBD2. The J segment lost 8 bases and the V segment lost 1 base, leaving 4 bases of the junction unmatched. This CDR3 has 14 residues. Germline CDR1 and CDR2: SGHTA and FQGTGA. Here the CDR3 DNA reads TGTGCCAGCAGCTTAAGCGGGGGGTTGGATGAGCAGTTCTTC. Its translation is CASSLSGGLDEQFF.

The chain combines TRBV5-1 with TRBJ1-2, with 9 bases that match TRBD1. This CDR3 is 15 amino acids long. V lost 5 bases and J lost 6; bases outside the gene matches: 11. Germline V gene lookup returns CDR1 SGHRS and CDR2 YFSETQ. CDR3 DNA: TGCGCCAGCAGAGTTGGGGGGACAGGGTTGGATGGCTACACCTTC. Translation: CASRVGGTGLDGYTF.

The chain has TRBV19 and TRBJ1-3; D is undetermined. Germline CDR1 LNHDA, CDR2 SQIVND (reference sequence). This CDR3 spans 14 amino acids. Trimming removed 3 bases from V and 3 bases from J, with 9 bases in between. The CDR3 coding sequence is TGTGCCAGTAGTATGTCGAGGGATGGAAACACCATATATTTT. It yields the protein CASSMSRDGNTIYF. Supplemented by reference TRBV19 and TRBJ1-3, the full variable domain reads DGGITQSPKYLFRKEGQNVTLSCEQNLNHDAMYWYRQDPGQGLRLIYYSQIVNDFQKGDIAEGYSVSREKKESFPLTVTSAQKNPTAFYLCASSMSRDGNTIYFGEGSWLTVV.

This clone showed up just a few times. The V gene is TRBV2, the J gene TRBJ2-3; TRBD1 agrees at 7 bases. The CDR3 is 12 amino acids. With 6 bases clipped from V and 3 bases from J, the junction kept 0 bases outside the gene matches. CDR1 is SNHLY, CDR2 FYNNEI, per germline. CDR3 DNA sequence: TGTGCCAGCAGGACAGGGACAGATACGCAGTATTTT. Translated, it gives CASRTGTDTQYF.

There are a few counts of this clone. The J gene is TRBJ1-1, the V gene TRBV19, with D perhaps TRBD1 (5 bases). V was trimmed by 6 bases and J by 6 bases, leaving 14 bases between them. The germline V gene has CDR1 LNHDA and CDR2 SQIVND (reference sequence). This CDR3 has 13 amino acids. CDR3 in DNA: TGTGCCAGTAGCACAGGTAGGATCGCTGAAGCTTTCTTT. Translating gives CASSTGRIAEAFF.

V and J are TRBV9 and TRBJ1-6, with TRBD1 as a possible D gene (6 bases). Germline loops: CDR1 SGDLS, CDR2 YYNGEE. The CDR3 extends over 15 amino acids. The V gene lost 2 bases and the J gene lost 5 bases, with 11 bases spanning the gap. The CDR3 reads CASSVDRLDNSPLHF. CDR3 DNA sequence: TGTGCCAGCAGCGTCGACAGGCTGGATAATTCACCCCTCCACTTT.

Concerning this clone: The junction does not match germline at one end; this may be a read error. The chain's CDR3 is CASREAGVSNQPQHF. The CDR3 DNA follows: TGTGCCAGCAGGGAAGCAGGGGTCAGCAATCAGCCCCAGCATTTT. The chain is built from TRBV6-1 and TRBJ1-5; tentative D call: TRBD1 (6 bases). This CDR3 contains 15 residues. Germline V CDR1 and CDR2: MNHNS, SASEGT.

The chain couples TRBV28 to TRBJ2-2, with 10 bases identical to TRBD1. V dropped 7 bases and J dropped 4; count of bases not matched to a gene: 6. The CDR3 is 15 amino acids. The germline CDR1 and CDR2 sequences are MDHEN and SYDVKM. The CDR3 loop reads CASTQTGGLTGELFF. For the CDR3, the DNA is TGTGCCAGCACTCAGACAGGGGGCCTCACCGGGGAGCTGTTTTTT.

The V gene is TRBV1, the J gene TRBJ1-1; the table's TRBD1 call for D was not verified on the DNA. TRBV1 is designated a pseudogene. This CDR3 comprises 17 residues. The CDR3 region has the DNA TGCACCAGCAGCCAAGTAATCTGGTGGGGCATGAACACTGAAGCTTTCTTT. Its protein is CTSSQVIWWGMNTEAFF.

The chain joins TRBV5-8 to TRBJ2-2; TRBD1 aligns across 9 bases. Germline CDR1 and CDR2: SGHTS and YDEGEE. The V segment lost 2 bases and the J segment 3 bases; nucleotides outside the gene matches: 8. CDR3 length equals 17 residues. CDR3 in amino acids: CASSLWDRVGYTGELFF. The CDR3 coding sequence is TGTGCCAGCAGCTTATGGGACAGGGTCGGTTACACCGGGGAGCTGTTTTTT.

The gene calls are TRBV9 and TRBJ1-1; TRBD1 matches at 7 bases. The ends lost 5 bases at V and 0 bases at J; junction bases unmatched: 1. This CDR3 comprises 13 residues. Germline CDR1 SGDLS, CDR2 YYNGEE. The CDR3 here is CASRGQLNTEAFF. The CDR3 region has the DNA TGTGCCAGCAGGGGACAGCTGAACACTGAAGCTTTCTTT.

The chain has TRBV7-2 and TRBJ2-3, with D perhaps TRBD1 (5 bases). The ends were cut back, 8 bases at V and 6 bases at J, with 12 bases in the middle. In germline, CDR1 is SGHTA, CDR2 FQGNSA. The CDR3 contains 12 residues. CDR3 DNA: TGTGCCAGCGCCCTCAGGGTTGATACGCAGTATTTT. It codes for CASALRVDTQYF.

The chain joins TRBV2 to TRBJ1-1, with D hard to call. The CDR3 has 12 amino acids. Germline V gene data show CDR1 as SNHLY and CDR2 as FYNNEI. V was cut by 4 bases and J by 5 bases, with 8 bases left in between. The CDR3 region is CASSVWETEAFF. The CDR3 nucleotides read TGTGCCAGCAGTGTCTGGGAGACTGAAGCTTTCTTT.

This clone was counted between two and nine times. This chain connects TRBV27 to TRBJ1-3; D is unclear. Trimming stripped 2 bases from V and 3 bases from J, with 8 bases between. The CDR3 has 14 residues. Per germline, CDR1 MNHEY and CDR2 SMNVEV (reference sequence). In nucleotides, the CDR3 is TGTGCCAGCAGTTTAAGCACAGTTGGAAACACCATATATTTT. Protein sequence: CASSLSTVGNTIYF.

The chain employs TRBV29-1 and TRBJ1-3, with 9 bases identical to TRBD1. Per germline, CDR1 SQVTM and CDR2 ANQGSEA. After removal of 4 bases from V and 2 bases from J, the junction contained 0 bases not matched to a gene. The CDR3 has 13 residues. The CDR3 bases are TGCAGCGTTGGGGACAGGGCTGGAAACACCATATATTTT. Translated: CSVGDRAGNTIYF.

The chain carries TRBV4-2 and TRBJ2-1, with D perhaps matching TRBD1 (5 bases). Germline CDR1 reads LGHNA; CDR2 reads YNFKEQ. Trimming took 0 bases from V and 9 from J, leaving 15 bases between them. The CDR3 sequence is 15 residues long. CDR3 coding DNA: TGTGCCAGCAGCCAAGATCAGGACATCCGGGTTGAGCAGTTCTTC. Translation gives CASSQDQDIRVEQFF.

The chain carries TRBV14 and TRBJ2-7, with TRBD2 identical over 11 bases. With 3 bases clipped from V and 7 bases from J, the junction kept 8 bases outside the gene matches. Germline V lookup: CDR1 SGHDN, CDR2 FVKESK. The CDR3 has 15 residues. CDR3 loop: CASSQLAGGFGEQYF. In DNA, the CDR3 is TGTGCCAGCAGCCAGCTAGCGGGGGGATTTGGTGAGCAGTACTTC.

The CDR3 is CASSRIQGNTEAFF. CDR3 DNA: TGCGCCAGCAGCCGTATCCAGGGGAACACTGAAGCTTTCTTT. The V gene is TRBV4-1, the J gene TRBJ1-1; a possible D gene is TRBD1 (5 bases). V lost 4 bases and J lost 1, with 10 bases in between. Germline assignment: CDR1 MGHRA and CDR2 YSYEKL. The CDR3 covers 14 residues.

This clone was counted a single time. The CDR3, as DNA: TGTGCCAGTAGATCCGGGGAGAACTATGGCTACACCTTC. This encodes CASRSGENYGYTF. The V call is TRBV19, the J call TRBJ1-2; no clear D. This CDR3 is built from 13 residues. Trimming took off 6 bases at V and 2 bases at J, with 10 bases between the two ends. The germline V gene encodes CDR1 LNHDA and CDR2 SQIVND (reference sequence).

This rearrangement joins TRBV4-2 to TRBJ1-3; no firm D call. Germline CDR1 LGHNA, CDR2 YNFKEQ. The CDR3 totals 16 residues. The V end was cut by 0 bases, the J end by 4 bases, with 13 bases between. CDR3 loop: CASSQELAGKGNTIYF. CDR3 nucleotide sequence: TGTGCCAGCAGCCAAGAATTGGCGGGGAAAGGAAACACCATATATTTT.

The genes are TRBV7-9 and TRBJ1-5; 7 nucleotides match TRBD1. CDR3 length: 14 residues. V trimming: 5 bases; J trimming: 3 bases; junction bases outside the gene matches: 4. Germline V gives CDR1 SEHNR, CDR2 FQNEAQ (reference sequence). In DNA, the CDR3 is TGTGCCAGCAGCCGACAGGGACTCAATCAGCCCCAGCATTTT. The encoded protein is CASSRQGLNQPQHF.

This chain joins TRBV9 and TRBJ2-2; 7 nucleotides line up with TRBD1. The germline V gene encodes CDR1 SGDLS and CDR2 YYNGEE. V lost 4 bases, J lost 3 bases, and 9 bases stayed unmatched. The CDR3 is 16 amino acids. The CDR3: CASSPRITGDTGELFF. DNA of the CDR3: TGTGCCAGCAGCCCGCGGATCACAGGGGACACCGGGGAGCTGTTTTTT.

This chain joins TRBV4-1 and TRBJ2-7; 8 positions match TRBD1. Unmatched junction bases numbered 4, after V lost 4 bases and J lost 2 bases. The CDR3 extends over 14 amino acids. Germline loops: CDR1 MGHRA, CDR2 YSYEKL. The CDR3 DNA reads TGCGCCAGCAGCCTTGGACAGGGTACCTACGAGCAGTACTTC. Its translation: CASSLGQGTYEQYF.

The chain couples TRBV7-2 to TRBJ2-6; maybe TRBD1 (5 bases). V lost 1 base and J lost 3, with 16 bases in between. Germline CDR1 and CDR2: SGHTA and FQGNSA. The CDR3 runs 18 residues. CDR3 nucleotides: TGTGCCAGCAGCTTAGAGGGGTCAGGGAAGGTTGGGGCCAACGTCCTGACTTTC. Translating it yields CASSLEGSGKVGANVLTF.

The DNA of the CDR3 is TGTGCCAGCAGAAGACATAATAGCAATCAGCCCCAGCATTTT. Amino acid sequence: CASRRHNSNQPQHF. The rearrangement joins TRBV28 to TRBJ1-5, with D unclear. Germline CDR1 reads MDHEN; CDR2 reads SYDVKM. Trimming left V 6 bases short and J 0 bases short, with 9 bases between. The CDR3 has 14 amino acids.

The chain employs TRBV7-6 and TRBJ1-6, with 8 bases aligning to TRBD1. Germline V gives CDR1 SGHVS, CDR2 FNYEAQ. Trimming took 9 bases from V and 7 from J; bases not matched to a gene: 5. CDR3 length: 13 amino acids. In nucleotides, the CDR3 is TGTGCCAGTCAGGGGGCGCTGAATTCACCCCTCCACTTT. Translated, it gives CASQGALNSPLHF. The full variable domain, completed using reference TRBV7-6 and TRBJ1-6, is GAGVSQSPRYKVTKRGQDVALRCDPISGHVSLYWYRQALGQGPEFLTYFNYEAQQDKSGLPNDRFSAERPEGSISTLTIQRTEQRDSAMYRCASQGALNSPLHFGNGTRLTVT.